This TCR beta chain was recorded in a study of identical twins. Whole-study findings and limits: Out-of-frame alpha sequences shared between twins exhibited an excess of low generation probability.

This clonotype was detected a few times. Its target is not known. J gave up 10 bases and V 2 bases, and 12 bases lay outside the gene matches. The CDR3 is 17 amino acids. Germline loops: CDR1 MNHEY, CDR2 SVGAGI. TCRdb recomputed calls from the 5' RACE reads with MiXCR, one row per CDR3 protein. The repertoire includes over 600,000 distinct CDR3 sequences, 21% of them detected once, and 4% to 4.5% sits in the top ten. These data also formed part of another study, on T cells expressing NK-cell markers. That study adds: It was from sorted CD3+CD56+NKG2C+, CD3+CD56+NKG2C- and CD3+CD56-NKG2C+ T cells that TCR beta repertoires came. A few donors' CD3+CD56-NKG2C+ cells were dominated by the same clonotypes.

This rearrangement joins TRBV6-5 to TRBJ2-1, with 12 bases aligning to TRBD2. This TCR derives from a woman aged 18-35 years in good health. Sequencing input: PBMCs. This CDR3 reads CASSYPPTSGRFVEQFF. The CDR3 nucleotides read TGTGCCAGCAGTTACCCACCGACTAGCGGGAGATTCGTCGAGCAGTTCTTC.